This T cell receptor (beta chain) was obtained from a study of blood T cells in healthy people across ages. V dropped 3 bases and J dropped 4 bases, with 12 bases sitting between them. Germline values: CDR1 SGDLS, CDR2 YYNGEE. The CDR3 consists of 14 residues. PCR was performed a second time for about 7 to 12 cycles using a sample-barcoded 5' primer and a J-beta primer mix. Each of the samples gave a minimum of 3 million paired-end reads that contained CDR3. TCRdb re-called the 5' RACE reads with MiXCR, one entry per CDR3 protein. The data show about 1.1 million distinct CDR3 sequences, 35% to 45% seen once.

Sequencing was performed on blood. This sequence was found in a man aged 18 to 35 in good health. The genes are TRBV9 and TRBJ2-3; no clear D gene. CDR3: CASSAATPPDTQYF. CDR3 sequence (DNA): TGTGCCAGCAGCGCCGCTACCCCCCCAGATACGCAGTATTTT.